This TCR beta chain was captured in a study of blood T cell repertoires in COVID-19. Sequencing was performed with immunoSEQ multiplex PCR; in TCRdb, only in-frame clones are kept and a portion is missing. Of about 170,000 clones listed, 70% to 90% are singletons. V was cut by 4 bases and J by 5 bases, with 15 bases left in between. The CDR3 has 15 residues. Germline CDR1 SGHTS, CDR2 YDEGEE. The clonotype was recovered from a woman older than 75 with COVID-19, enrolled during active disease. Material for sequencing was peripheral blood. The rearrangement uses TRBV5-8 and TRBJ1-4; D is possibly TRBD1 (6 bases). CDR3 sequence (DNA): TGTGCCAGCAGCGTACAGGGTCTAATAAATGAAAAACTGTTTTTT. Amino acids: CASSVQGLINEKLFF.